This T cell receptor (beta chain) emerged from a study of response to subunit inactivated influenza vaccine. This clonotype was seen many times. The CDR3 covers 15 residues. Looked up from germline, CDR1 is SEHNR and CDR2 is FQNEAQ (reference sequence). The J segment lost 5 bases and the V segment lost 5 bases, leaving 8 bases of the junction unmatched. TCRdb re-called the RT-PCR reads through MiXCR, storing one row per CDR3 protein. The sample contains approximately 530,000 distinct CDR3 sequences, approximately 7.6% of which appear only once. Sequencing used PBMCs from blood, obtained about 23 months after vaccination. This chain joins TRBV7-9 and TRBJ2-7; 11 bases match TRBD2. The receptor's source is a man aged 50-75 years who received an inactivated influenza vaccine. CDR3 DNA sequence: TGTGCCAGCAGCGCATCTAGCGGGGGGAGTAACGAGCAGTACTTC. Its translation: CASSASSGGSNEQYF.